The 21 T cell receptor beta chains below were found in one sample sequenced in a study of shared clonotypes between healthy human individuals. The assay was immunoSEQ multiplex PCR, and TCRdb's table has in-frame clones only and misses some. The sample has 2 million to 2.5 million clones; 90% to 95% are singletons. Input material: naive CD4+ T cells from PBMCs. Subset of the sample: CD45RA+ positively selected. These receptors all stem from a man younger than 35 in good health. Some clones in this sample may be carry-over from other donors' samples.

The chain couples TRBV5-1 to TRBJ2-1; D not certain. Per germline, CDR1 SGHRS and CDR2 YFSETQ. The ends were cut back, 4 bases at V and 1 base at J, with 6 bases in the middle. The CDR3 covers 13 residues. The CDR3 loop is CASSHRSYNEQFF. Written as DNA, the CDR3 is TGCGCCAGCAGCCATCGATCCTACAATGAGCAGTTCTTC.

This chain uses TRBV5-1 with TRBJ2-1; the match to TRBD2 covers 9 bases. With 0 bases clipped from V and 14 bases from J, the junction kept 12 bases outside the gene matches. From germline, CDR1 is SGHRS and CDR2 YFSETQ. This CDR3 is built from 15 residues. DNA of the CDR3: TGCGCCAGCAGCTTGGACCTAGCGGGGTCCGGGGTGGAGTTCTTC. Translated: CASSLDLAGSGVEFF.

The chain combines TRBV18 with TRBJ2-3, with 7 bases aligning to TRBD2. Per the germline V gene, CDR1 is KGHSH and CDR2 is LQKENI. This CDR3 has 13 amino acids. With 4 bases clipped from V and 5 bases from J, the junction kept 3 bases outside the gene matches. CDR3 in amino acids: CASSREGQDTQYF. Written as DNA, the CDR3 is TGTGCCAGCTCACGGGAGGGCCAAGATACGCAGTATTTT. Looking up the rest from reference TRBV18 and TRBJ2-3 gives the full variable domain: NAGVMQNPRHLVRRRGQEARLRCSPMKGHSHVYWYRQLPEEGLKFMVYLQKENIIDESGMPKERFSAEFPKEGPSILRIQQVVRGDSAAYFCASSREGQDTQYFGPGTRLTVL.

V usage is TRBV7-9 and J usage is TRBJ1-4; D unresolved. The length of the CDR3 is 17 residues. CDR1 SEHNR and CDR2 FQNEAQ come from the germline V gene (reference sequence). V was shortened by 4 bases and J by 3 bases, with 18 bases between the two germline ends. The CDR3 sequence is CASSSSFRTGSNEKLFF. As DNA, the CDR3 is TGTGCCAGCAGCTCCTCTTTCCGAACGGGCTCTAATGAAAAACTGTTTTTT.

The V gene is TRBV19, the J gene TRBJ1-2; D remains ambiguous. V lost 5 bases and J lost 5, with 24 bases in between. The CDR3 extends over 17 amino acids. Germline lookup yields CDR1 LNHDA and CDR2 SQIVND (reference sequence). The CDR3 is CASSLSWTLKRVYGYTF. As DNA, the CDR3 is TGTGCCAGTAGTCTATCCTGGACCTTAAAAAGGGTATATGGCTACACCTTC.

V gene TRBV7-2 combines with J gene TRBJ2-1, with TRBD1 matching over 8 bases. The CDR3 sequence is 14 residues long. The junction had 4 bases not matched to a gene; V was cut back by 1 base and J by 8 bases. Germline V CDR1 and CDR2: SGHTA, FQGNSA. The CDR3 DNA reads as TGTGCCAGCAGCTTAGGGACAGGGAGCTATGAGCAGTTCTTC. Translation: CASSLGTGSYEQFF.

The sample holds one count of this clone. This chain uses TRBV9 with TRBJ2-3, with TRBD1 matching 11 bases. The CDR3 spans 17 residues. Trimming took 0 bases from V and 0 from J; bases not matched to a gene: 3. The germline gives CDR1 SGDLS, CDR2 YYNGEE. For the CDR3, the DNA is TGTGCCAGCAGCGTAGGGGACAGGGGGGCCAGCACAGATACGCAGTATTTT. Its protein is CASSVGDRGASTDTQYF. Together with reference TRBV9 and TRBJ2-3, the CDR3 gives the full variable domain: DSGVTQTPKHLITATGQRVTLRCSPRSGDLSVYWYQQSLDQGLQFLIQYYNGEERAKGNILERFSAQQFPDLHSELNLSSLELGDSALYFCASSVGDRGASTDTQYFGPGTRLTVL.

About this clone itself: The same CDR3 arises from other DNA sequences in this sample as well. The chain has TRBV25-1 and TRBJ2-7, with D possibly being TRBD1 or TRBD2 (5 bases each). V lost 9 bases to trimming and J lost 2 bases, with 11 bases between them. Germline V gene sequence: CDR1 MGHDK, CDR2 SYGVNS. CDR3 length: 12 residues. CDR3 sequence: CASIGTAYEQYF. The CDR3 nucleotides read TGTGCCAGTATTGGGACCGCCTACGAGCAGTACTTC.

The genes are TRBV4-3 and TRBJ2-5; the match to TRBD2 covers 9 bases. From germline, CDR1 is LGHNA and CDR2 YSLEER. The CDR3 is 17 residues long. The V gene end was trimmed by 1 base and the J gene end by 5 bases; junction bases not matched to a gene: 11. This CDR3 is CASSQGGASGISETQYF. Written as DNA, the CDR3 is TGCGCCAGCAGCCAAGGGGGGGCTAGCGGGATCTCGGAGACCCAGTACTTC.

The V gene is TRBV5-4, the J gene TRBJ2-1; maybe TRBD2 (6 bases). V lost 3 bases and J 10 bases, leaving 14 bases between the germline ends. CDR1 is SGHNT, CDR2 YYREEE, per germline (reference sequence). This CDR3 contains 13 residues. CDR3 sequence (DNA): TGTGCCAGCAGCTCTCCGGGACTCCGGGAGCAGTTCTTC. Amino acids: CASSSPGLREQFF.

The V and J genes are TRBV6-5 and TRBJ2-7, with unresolved D. The CDR3 sequence is 11 residues long. Deletions cut 5 bases from V and 10 bases from J, with 12 bases between. Germline V gives CDR1 MNHEY, CDR2 SVGAGI. CDR3 DNA: TGTGCCAGCAGTCAGATGCGGATACAGTACTTC. Amino acids: CASSQMRIQYF.

The chain has TRBV6-6 and TRBJ2-2; the D gene is possibly TRBD2 (5 bases). In germline, CDR1 is MNHNY, CDR2 SVGAGI (reference sequence). Trimming pared 6 bases from V and 1 base from J, leaving 15 bases between. The CDR3 is made up of 16 amino acids. CDR3 nucleotide sequence: TGTGCCAGCAGAGTTAGTAGGACTGTGAACACCGGGGAGCTGTTTTTT. Encoded protein: CASRVSRTVNTGELFF.

The V gene is TRBV6-5, the J gene TRBJ2-3, with 11 positions matching TRBD1. The CDR3 extends over 13 amino acids. Germline lookup yields CDR1 MNHEY and CDR2 SVGAGI. Trimming removed 10 bases from V and 7 bases from J; junction bases left unmatched: 7. CDR3 in amino acids: CATGTGGENTQYF. The CDR3 DNA reads as TGTGCCACCGGGACAGGGGGGGAGAATACGCAGTATTTT.

This clone was picked up a small number of times. The chain recombines TRBV2 with TRBJ2-7; D is unclear. The CDR3 has 12 amino acids. CDR1 and CDR2 (germline): SNHLY, FYNNEI. The V and J ends lost 8 bases and 1 base respectively, with 9 bases between them. CDR3: CASGVESYEQYF. The CDR3 DNA is TGTGCCAGCGGTGTGGAGTCCTACGAGCAGTACTTC.

CDR3 loop: CASSVLTTPNTEAFF. CDR3 sequence (DNA): TGTGCCAGCAGCGTACTCACGACCCCGAACACTGAAGCTTTCTTT. The rearrangement links TRBV9 to TRBJ1-1; D is unclear. CDR1 is SGDLS, CDR2 YYNGEE, per germline. There are 15 residues in the CDR3. With 1 base removed from V and 1 base from J, the gap between germline ends came to 11 bases.

This clone was observed once. J is TRBJ2-2 and V is TRBV6-1; possibly TRBD1 for D (5 bases). Germline lookup yields CDR1 MNHNS and CDR2 SASEGT. Between the trimmed V and J ends, which lost 5 bases and 8 bases, there was a span of 18 bases. The CDR3 is 15 amino acids. CDR3 loop: CASSPYTGAEGELFF. CDR3 nucleotide sequence: TGTGCCAGCAGTCCCTATACAGGCGCAGAAGGGGAGCTGTTTTTT.

V and J are TRBV5-4 and TRBJ1-2, with TRBD1 matching over 8 bases. The CDR3 has 14 amino acids. Trimming removed 0 bases from V and 8 bases from J; junction bases left unmatched: 6. The germline V gene encodes CDR1 SGHNT and CDR2 YYREEE (reference sequence). The CDR3 sequence: CASSLGAGGWGYTF. The DNA for the CDR3 is TGTGCCAGCAGCTTGGGTGCAGGGGGCTGGGGCTACACCTTC.

The CDR3 nucleotides read TGTGCCAGCAGCTTAGGGGTAGCGCTTTACAATGAGCAGTTCTTC. This gives the protein CASSLGVALYNEQFF. This rearrangement joins TRBV11-3 to TRBJ2-1; D perhaps matches TRBD2 (5 bases). Germline CDR1 SGHNT, CDR2 YENEEA. V lost 1 base and J lost 4, with 11 bases in between. This CDR3 spans 15 amino acids.

This clone was observed a few times. The same CDR3 is also encoded by other DNA sequences in this sample. J is TRBJ1-5 and V is TRBV18; D gene unclear. From germline, CDR1 is KGHSH and CDR2 LQKENI. Trimming took off 3 bases at V and 6 bases at J, with 6 bases between the two ends. This CDR3 comprises 12 residues. DNA for the CDR3: TGTGCCAGCTCACCGGCCGGTCAGCCCCAGCATTTT. Protein: CASSPAGQPQHF. Complete variable domain (other parts from reference TRBV18 and TRBJ1-5): NAGVMQNPRHLVRRRGQEARLRCSPMKGHSHVYWYRQLPEEGLKFMVYLQKENIIDESGMPKERFSAEFPKEGPSILRIQQVVRGDSAAYFCASSPAGQPQHFGDGTRLSIL.

The chain links TRBV7-7 to TRBJ2-5; 7 bases align to TRBD2. V was pared by 1 base and J by 2 bases, with 4 bases of the junction left unmatched. This CDR3 region has 15 residues. Germline V CDR1 and CDR2: SSHAT, FNYEAQ (reference sequence). CDR3: CASSLGVSGQETQYF. The CDR3 region has the DNA TGTGCCAGCAGCTTAGGGGTTAGCGGGCAAGAGACCCAGTACTTC.

The chain combines TRBV6-6 with TRBJ1-1; the D is unclear. The CDR3 covers 16 residues. Germline V CDR1 and CDR2: MNHNY, SVGAGI (reference sequence). V lost 2 bases and J 1 base, leaving 14 bases between the germline ends. In DNA form, the CDR3 reads TGTGCCAGCAGTTACACGCCCCTTCCCCCGAACACTGAAGCTTTCTTT. Its protein product is CASSYTPLPPNTEAFF.